The subject of this entry is one TCR beta chain. Only in-frame clones appear in the TCRdb table, and some are missing; sequencing was by immunoSEQ multiplex PCR. Found here are 150,000 to 200,000 clones, roughly 90% of them singletons; the top ten hold about 0.58%. This entry belongs to a study of blood T cell repertoires in COVID-19. Background on the study: Researchers got acute and convalescent COVID-19 samples from the United States, Italy and Spain.

Germline V gives CDR1 LNHDA, CDR2 SQIVND (reference sequence). The CDR3 has 15 residues. V shed 9 bases and J 6 bases; nucleotides not matched to a gene: 6. The chain employs TRBV19 and TRBJ2-2; 14 nucleotides align to TRBD2. This sequence was found in a man in his fifties or sixties with acute or convalescent COVID-19. Sequencing was carried out using peripheral blood. CDR3 in amino acids: CASSGLAGVAGELFF. CDR3 coding DNA: TGTGCCAGCTCGGGACTAGCGGGAGTGGCCGGGGAGCTGTTTTTT.